This T cell receptor beta chain was captured in a study of blood T cell repertoires in COVID-19. Across the study: The United States, Italy and Spain were the sources of the acute and convalescent COVID-19 samples.

Germline V gene lookup returns CDR1 SEHNR and CDR2 FQNEAQ (reference sequence). V lost 2 bases and J lost 7, with 8 bases in between. The CDR3 covers 12 residues. Original methodology: Amplification from reference gene primers served as the basis for estimated nucleated cell counts. Some clones are missing from TCRdb's copy, which holds only in-frame ones; the method was immunoSEQ multiplex PCR. The V and J calls and the clone size are those of that table, but D and trimming were determined from the DNA. Found here are about 85,000 clones, just over 85% of them singletons; the top ten hold approximately 5%. This clone showed up just once.

Sequencing was done on a sample of peripheral blood. The rearrangement joins TRBV7-9 to TRBJ1-1, with D maybe TRBD1 (5 bases). This sequence was found in a woman aged 80 or over with acute or convalescent COVID-19. The CDR3 DNA reads TGTGCCAGCAGCTTATGGGGCGGTGAAGCTTTCTTT. Translation gives CASSLWGGEAFF.